This record covers a single T cell receptor beta chain. Its cognate antigen is unknown. The junction shows a germline mismatch at one end, possibly a read error. This sample's RNA came from whole unsorted tissue. The CDR3 is 15 residues long. The sample originates from a study of tumor and adjacent non-tumor tissue in lung cancer. About the research overall: There were about 12 adenocarcinoma, a couple of squamous cell carcinoma and 1 small cell lung cancer cases.

Three rounds of nested PCR, following a modified ARM-PCR protocol, produced the TCRbeta library. TCRdb re-called the multiplex PCR reads with MiXCR, one entry per CDR3 protein. Counted here are 220,000 or so distinct CDR3 sequences, around 70% occurring once; the ten biggest clones make up 20% to 25%. The study, taken as a whole, reports: In normal lung, the top 100 clones were significantly more dominant than in tumor.

The TCR originated in a man aged 55 to 70 with non-small cell lung cancer. What was sequenced was lung tumor tissue. The chain employs TRBV12-3 or TRBV12-4 and TRBJ2-3, with D tentatively TRBD2 (5 bases). The CDR3 nucleotides are TGTGCCAGCTCTCGGTGGGAGCAGAGCACATATACGCAGTATTTT. This codes for CASSRWEQSTYTQYF.